This T cell receptor beta chain is drawn from a study of CD8+CD57+ T cells in acquired aplastic anemia. Whole-study context: Sorted CD4+ and CD8+ cells yielded approximately 3.4 ug of DNA on average.

This clonotype appeared a single time. It was patients with CD8+CD57+ cell expansion by flow cytometry who were chosen for sequencing. The CDR3 has 13 amino acids. Germline loops: CDR1 MNHEY, CDR2 SVGAGI. V lost 6 bases to trimming and J lost 5 bases, with 13 bases between them. Genomic DNA was employed as the template in profiling TCR beta VDJ and CDR3. One entry per CDR3 protein results from TCRdb running MiXCR on the reads. Of roughly 200,000 distinct CDR3 sequences listed, 63% were seen once; the top ten hold approximately 40%. The rearrangement joins TRBV6-5 to TRBJ2-5; D is ambiguous. This TCR derives from a human donor with aplastic anemia. The sequenced sample consisted of sorted CD4+, CD8+, or CD8+CD57+ T cells (not recorded which) from PBMCs. The CDR3 reads CASSPGWAETQYF. In DNA form, the CDR3 reads TGTGCCAGCAGCCCCGGATGGGCGGAGACCCAGTACTTC.